The 12 T cell receptor beta chains listed next were all sequenced from one sample in a study of radiation and T cells in renal cell carcinoma (dated by TCRdb to 2020 to 2022). Explained via the paper, the time point label denotes: blood 2 weeks post-SBRT. The treatment or condition label corresponds to: 15 Gy SBRT to primary tumor, nephrectomy 4 weeks later. Library preparation was by the immunoSEQ multiplex PCR assay. TCRdb obtained this table from immuneACCESS and retained in-frame rearrangements with V and J assigned. These tables miss some clones; where compared with another copy, unresolved V genes account for less than half of the shortfall, and the remainder is unexplained. The table for this sample lists around 75,000 clones; 82% of them were counted only once. Of the sample, approximately 5.4% falls within the top ten clones. Material: blood, obtained from a patient whose treatment included radiotherapy and nephrectomy. Every receptor here comes from a man aged 60 to 69 with renal cell carcinoma.

The CDR3 sequence: CASSLATGWGDKQYF. CDR3 bases: TGTGCCAGCAGCTTAGCGACAGGGTGGGGTGATAAGCAGTACTTC. The chain combines TRBV7-6 with TRBJ2-7; TRBD1 matches 7 bases. Looked up from germline, CDR1 is SGHVS and CDR2 is FNYEAQ. The CDR3 has 15 amino acids. V shed 0 bases, J shed 8 bases, and the junction held 10 bases outside the gene matches.

This chain links TRBV4-1 with TRBJ1-4; a weak D match, TRBD1 (5 bases). Trimming took 1 base from V and 2 from J, leaving 11 bases between them. Germline assignment: CDR1 MGHRA and CDR2 YSYEKL. The CDR3 length is 16 residues. The CDR3 sequence is CASSQVERGTNEKLFF. Here the CDR3 DNA reads TGCGCCAGCAGCCAAGTAGAAAGGGGTACTAATGAAAAACTGTTTTTT.

The V gene is TRBV7-8, the J gene TRBJ2-7, with TRBD2 identical over 11 bases. Germline CDR1 reads SGHVS; CDR2 reads FQNEAQ. V shed 4 bases and J 1 base; nucleotides not matched to a gene: 12. This CDR3 has 18 amino acids. CDR3 DNA: TGTGCCAGCAGCTCCCCAAGACTACTAGCGGGAGTTTCCTACGAGCAGTACTTC. It translates to CASSSPRLLAGVSYEQYF.

This clone was counted a single time. The genes are TRBV7-2 and TRBJ2-3; 12 nucleotides line up with TRBD2. The CDR3 is 16 residues long. J gave up 2 bases and V 3 bases, and 3 bases lay outside the gene matches. CDR1 and CDR2 from the germline V gene are SGHTA and FQGNSA. CDR3 protein: CASSLRLAGATDTQYF. In DNA form, the CDR3 reads TGTGCCAGCAGCTTGAGACTAGCGGGAGCCACAGATACGCAGTATTTT.

The J gene is TRBJ1-4, the V gene TRBV18; D remains unclear. V shed 3 bases and J shed 0 bases, with 2 bases lying between them. Germline CDR1 reads KGHSH; CDR2 reads LQKENI. The CDR3 totals 13 residues. The chain's CDR3 is CASSPATNEKLFF. The DNA of the CDR3 is TGTGCCAGCTCACCGGCAACTAATGAAAAACTGTTTTTT.

This clone showed up just a few times. The V call is TRBV6-1, the J call TRBJ1-1; tentative D call: TRBD1 (5 bases). The CDR3 runs to 13 residues. CDR1 and CDR2 from the germline V gene are MNHNS and SASEGT. Trimming took off 11 bases at V and 0 bases at J, with 13 bases between the two ends. The CDR3 DNA sequence: TGTGCCGTCACCAGGGAAATGAACACTGAAGCTTTCTTT. This translates into CAVTREMNTEAFF.

This rearrangement joins TRBV4-1 to TRBJ2-6; a weak D match, TRBD2 (6 bases). The germline CDR1 and CDR2 sequences are MGHRA and YSYEKL. CDR3 size: 17 residues. The V and J ends lost 0 bases and 0 bases respectively, with 9 bases between them. This chain's CDR3 is CASSQDPGGSGANVLTF. The CDR3 DNA sequence: TGCGCCAGCAGCCAAGATCCCGGGGGCTCTGGGGCCAACGTCCTGACTTTC.

There are a few counts of this clone. The chain joins TRBV30 to TRBJ1-2; TRBD1 agrees at 7 bases. Unmatched junction bases numbered 5, after V lost 3 bases and J lost 4 bases. From germline, CDR1 is GTSNPN and CDR2 SVGIG (reference sequence). The CDR3 extends over 13 amino acids. CDR3 nucleotides: TGTGCCTGGAGCCGGGACAGACCCTATGGCTACACCTTC. Protein: CAWSRDRPYGYTF.

The chain carries TRBV28 and TRBJ2-7; 7 bases line up with TRBD1. The CDR3 loop spans 13 amino acids. CDR1 is MDHEN, CDR2 SYDVKM, per germline. With 10 bases clipped from V and 2 bases from J, the junction kept 8 bases outside the gene matches. CDR3 sequence: CATNRGRAYEQYF. The CDR3 bases are TGTGCCACAAACAGGGGCCGAGCCTACGAGCAGTACTTC.

The chain combines TRBV10-1 with TRBJ2-1; 11 bases align to TRBD2. Per germline, CDR1 WNHNN and CDR2 SYGVQD (reference sequence). With 5 bases clipped from V and 4 bases from J, the junction kept 7 bases outside the gene matches. There are 16 residues in the CDR3. The CDR3 sequence is CASSKTSGEGYNEQFF. In DNA, the CDR3 is TGCGCCAGCAGTAAGACTAGCGGGGAAGGATACAATGAGCAGTTCTTC.

This clone was seen a few times. The chain carries TRBV18 and TRBJ2-7, with D possibly matching TRBD1 (5 bases). V was shortened by 1 base and J by 2 bases, with 15 bases between the two germline ends. Germline V gene data show CDR1 as KGHSH and CDR2 as LQKENI. The CDR3 extends over 16 amino acids. This CDR3 reads CASSPRGRVSTYEQYF. The CDR3 DNA is TGTGCCAGCTCACCACGCGGCAGGGTGTCCACCTACGAGCAGTACTTC.

The chain couples TRBV7-9 to TRBJ2-2, with TRBD1 matching over 10 bases. The germline V gene encodes CDR1 SEHNR and CDR2 FQNEAQ (reference sequence). V dropped 2 bases and J dropped 0; count of bases not matched to a gene: 3. The CDR3 is 17 residues long. The CDR3 sequence is CASSLRQGATNTGELFF. Written as DNA, the CDR3 is TGTGCCAGCAGCTTACGACAGGGGGCTACGAACACCGGGGAGCTGTTTTTT.